A single sample gave rise to the 10 T cell receptor beta chains below, sequenced in a study of OX40 agonist ivuxolimab in advanced cancers. Measured with immunoSEQ multiplex PCR; TCRdb has only the in-frame clones, and not every one. The table lists roughly 14,000 clones, around 74% of them singletons. The sequencing here drew on CD4+ or CD8+ T cells sorted from blood, taken in a trial of the OX40 agonist ivuxolimab. The receptor source for this set is an adult with an advanced solid tumor such as melanoma, head and neck, liver or kidney cancer.

The J gene is TRBJ2-2, the V gene TRBV27; either TRBD1 or TRBD2 may fit D (8 bases each). CDR1 is MNHEY and CDR2 is SMNVEV in the germline V gene (reference sequence). The germline V and J ends were trimmed by 5 bases and 7 bases, with 29 bases remaining between them. The CDR3 extends over 19 amino acids. CDR3 region: CASSNQGAGREGQVGELFF. The DNA for the CDR3 is TGTGCCAGCAGTAATCAGGGGGCGGGACGGGAGGGCCAAGTCGGGGAGCTGTTTTTT.

This clone has only one observation. This rearrangement joins TRBV18 to TRBJ1-3; D call uncertain. In germline, CDR1 is KGHSH, CDR2 LQKENI. CDR3 length: 15 residues. The V end lost 3 bases, the J end lost 2 bases, and 11 bases lay between the germline ends. The CDR3 DNA follows: TGTGCCAGCTCACCTCCGAGGATTGCTGGAAACACCATATATTTT. It translates to CASSPPRIAGNTIYF.

V usage is TRBV29-1 and J usage is TRBJ2-5; D gene ambiguous. The CDR3 loop spans 14 amino acids. V gave up 6 bases and J gave up 5 bases, with 19 bases separating them. Germline lookup yields CDR1 SQVTM and CDR2 ANQGSEA. The CDR3 DNA reads TGCAGCGTCCCCCCGGGCTCCCTTGGGGAGACCCAGTACTTC. Translation gives CSVPPGSLGETQYF.

This clone was recorded a few times. The CDR3 loop reads CARDGNTEAFF. CDR3 bases: TGTGCCAGGGACGGCAACACTGAAGCTTTCTTT. This chain links TRBV2 with TRBJ1-1; no reliable D call. V gave up 9 bases and J gave up 2 bases, with 7 bases separating them. This CDR3 spans 11 amino acids. Looked up from germline, CDR1 is SNHLY and CDR2 is FYNNEI.

The chain carries TRBV12-5 and TRBJ2-1, with TRBD2 matching over 14 bases. The CDR3 has 15 residues. Trimming took 5 bases from V and 8 from J; bases not matched to a gene: 5. The V gene's germline CDR1 is LGHNT and CDR2 FRNRAP. CDR3 region: CASGQGLAGVYEQFF. The CDR3 DNA reads as TGTGCTAGTGGTCAGGGACTAGCGGGAGTATATGAGCAGTTCTTC. The whole variable domain, filled in from reference TRBV12-5 and TRBJ2-1, reads DARVTQTPRHKVTEMGQEVTMRCQPILGHNTVFWYRQTMMQGLELLAYFRNRAPLDDSGMPKDRFSAEMPDATLATLKIQPSEPRDSAVYFCASGQGLAGVYEQFFGPGTRLTVL.

This chain joins TRBV4-2 and TRBJ2-5; no firm D call. V was pared by 1 base and J by 4 bases, with 13 bases between. This CDR3 region has 15 residues. Germline CDR1 and CDR2: LGHNA and YNFKEQ. The CDR3 sequence: CASSQGELSGETQYF. The CDR3 DNA reads TGTGCCAGCAGCCAAGGGGAACTGTCCGGAGAGACCCAGTACTTC.

This clone was counted once. The chain recombines TRBV5-1 with TRBJ2-1, with D perhaps being TRBD1 or TRBD2 (6 bases each). Germline values: CDR1 SGHRS, CDR2 YFSETQ. The CDR3 has 15 amino acids. Trimming took 1 base from V and 4 from J, leaving 12 bases between them. The CDR3 reads CASSLSWGAYNEQFF. CDR3 sequence (DNA): TGCGCCAGCAGCTTGAGTTGGGGGGCTTACAATGAGCAGTTCTTC.

This chain connects TRBV7-9 to TRBJ2-7; D remains ambiguous. Germline CDR1 is SEHNR and CDR2 is FQNEAQ (reference sequence). This CDR3 is 15 amino acids long. Trimming pared 1 base from V and 5 bases from J, leaving 15 bases between. CDR3 nucleotide sequence: TGTGCCAGCAGCTTAGGATCGGGTCGGACGAACGAGCAGTACTTC. This gives the protein CASSLGSGRTNEQYF.

The chain links TRBV5-6 to TRBJ2-7; 9 positions agree with TRBD2. Germline V gene sequence: CDR1 SGHDT, CDR2 YYEEEE. V shed 6 bases and J 2 bases; nucleotides not matched to a gene: 6. The CDR3 is made up of 14 amino acids. CDR3 nucleotides: TGTGCCAGCAAGTTTGGCGGGAGGGCCTACGAGCAGTACTTC. This translates into CASKFGGRAYEQYF.

This chain connects TRBV28 to TRBJ2-2; 10 nucleotides agree with TRBD1. J gave up 3 bases and V 8 bases, and 12 bases lay outside the gene matches. The CDR3 spans 17 residues. CDR1 is MDHEN and CDR2 is SYDVKM in the germline V gene. Written as DNA, the CDR3 is TGTGCCAGCTTACGACAGGGGGCGACCCCCTACACCGGGGAGCTGTTTTTT. It translates to CASLRQGATPYTGELFF.